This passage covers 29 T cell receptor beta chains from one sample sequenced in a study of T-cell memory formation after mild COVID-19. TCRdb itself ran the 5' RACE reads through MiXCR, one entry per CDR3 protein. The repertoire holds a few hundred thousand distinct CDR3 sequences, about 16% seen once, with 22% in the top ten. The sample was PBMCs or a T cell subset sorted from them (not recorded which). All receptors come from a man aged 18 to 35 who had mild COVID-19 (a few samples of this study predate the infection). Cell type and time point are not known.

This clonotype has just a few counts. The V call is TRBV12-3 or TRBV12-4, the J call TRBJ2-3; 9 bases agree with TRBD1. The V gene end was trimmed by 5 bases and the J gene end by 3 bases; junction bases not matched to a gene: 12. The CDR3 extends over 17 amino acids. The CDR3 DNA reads TGTGCCAGCAGTGCCGGGACAGGGTGGGAGTGGACAGATACGCAGTATTTT. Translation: CASSAGTGWEWTDTQYF.

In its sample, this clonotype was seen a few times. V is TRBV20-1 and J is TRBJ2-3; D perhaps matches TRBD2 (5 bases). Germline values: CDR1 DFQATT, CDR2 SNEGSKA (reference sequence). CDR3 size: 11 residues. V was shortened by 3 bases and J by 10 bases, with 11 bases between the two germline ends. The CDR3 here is CSARITGSQYF. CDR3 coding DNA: TGCAGTGCTAGGATAACGGGGTCGCAGTATTTT.

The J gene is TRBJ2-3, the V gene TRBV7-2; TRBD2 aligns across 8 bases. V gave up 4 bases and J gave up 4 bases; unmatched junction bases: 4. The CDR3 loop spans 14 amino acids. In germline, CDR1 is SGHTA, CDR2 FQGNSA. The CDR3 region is CASSSGGDADTQYF. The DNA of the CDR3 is TGTGCCAGCAGCTCGGGGGGGGACGCAGATACGCAGTATTTT.

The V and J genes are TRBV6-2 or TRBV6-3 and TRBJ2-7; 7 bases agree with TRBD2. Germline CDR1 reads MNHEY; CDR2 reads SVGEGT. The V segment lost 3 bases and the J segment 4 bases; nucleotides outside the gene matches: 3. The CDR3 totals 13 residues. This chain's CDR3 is CASSYPGGYEQYV. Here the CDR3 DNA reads TGTGCCAGCAGTTATCCGGGGGGATACGAGCAGTACGTC.

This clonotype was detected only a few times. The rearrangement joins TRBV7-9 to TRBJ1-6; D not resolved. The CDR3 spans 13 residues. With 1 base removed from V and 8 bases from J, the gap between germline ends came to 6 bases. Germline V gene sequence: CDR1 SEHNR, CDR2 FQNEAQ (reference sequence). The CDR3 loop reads CASSLGGHSPLHF. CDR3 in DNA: TGTGCCAGCAGCTTAGGCGGTCATTCACCCCTCCACTTT.

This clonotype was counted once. This CDR3 is CASSQDRRPGSEKLFF. The DNA of the CDR3 is TGTGCCAGCAGCCAAGATCGTCGGCCCGGGAGTGAAAAACTGTTTTTT. This sequence joins TRBV3-1 and TRBJ1-4; D is unresolved. This CDR3 has 16 amino acids. Trimming took 0 bases from V and 7 from J, leaving 15 bases between them. Germline lookup yields CDR1 LGHDT and CDR2 YNNKEL (reference sequence).

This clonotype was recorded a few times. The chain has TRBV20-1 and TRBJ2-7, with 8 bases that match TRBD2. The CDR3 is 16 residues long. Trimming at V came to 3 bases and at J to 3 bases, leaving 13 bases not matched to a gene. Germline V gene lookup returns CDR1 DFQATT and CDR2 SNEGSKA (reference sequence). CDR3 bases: TGCAGTGCTAGGACGGGCCCGGGAGGGGTAAACTACGAGCAGTACGTC. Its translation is CSARTGPGGVNYEQYV.

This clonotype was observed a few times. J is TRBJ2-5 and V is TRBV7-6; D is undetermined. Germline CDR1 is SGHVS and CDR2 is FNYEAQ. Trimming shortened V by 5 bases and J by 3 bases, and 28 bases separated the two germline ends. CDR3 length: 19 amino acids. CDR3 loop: CASSRAIPRLKIGEETQYF. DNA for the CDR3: TGTGCCAGCAGCCGCGCGATACCTCGCCTTAAAATAGGAGAAGAGACCCAGTACTTC. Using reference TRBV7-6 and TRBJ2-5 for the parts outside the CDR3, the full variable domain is GAGVSQSPRYKVTKRGQDVALRCDPISGHVSLYWYRQALGQGPEFLTYFNYEAQQDKSGLPNDRFSAERPEGSISTLTIQRTEQRDSAMYRCASSRAIPRLKIGEETQYFGPGTRLLVL.

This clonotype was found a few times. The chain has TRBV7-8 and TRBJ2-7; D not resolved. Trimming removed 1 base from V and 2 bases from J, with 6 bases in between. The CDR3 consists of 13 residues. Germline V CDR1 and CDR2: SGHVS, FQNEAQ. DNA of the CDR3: TGTGCCAGCAGCTTAGAACTCCCCTACGAGCAGTACTTC. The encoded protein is CASSLELPYEQYF.

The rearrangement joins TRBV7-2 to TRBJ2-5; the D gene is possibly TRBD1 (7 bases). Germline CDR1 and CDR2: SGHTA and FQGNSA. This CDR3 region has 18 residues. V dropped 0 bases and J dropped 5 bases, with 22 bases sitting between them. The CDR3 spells CASSLAQGGVRGRETQYF. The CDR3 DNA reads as TGTGCCAGCAGCTTAGCCCAGGGGGGAGTCAGGGGTAGGGAGACCCAGTACTTC. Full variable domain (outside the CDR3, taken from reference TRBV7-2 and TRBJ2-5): GAGVSQSPSNKVTEKGKDVELRCDPISGHTALYWYRQSLGQGLEFLIYFQGNSAPDKSGLPSDRFSAERTGGSVSTLTIQRTQQEDSAVYLCASSLAQGGVRGRETQYFGPGTRLLVL.

CDR3 in amino acids: CASRRMRGDGNIQYF. Written as DNA, the CDR3 is TGTGCCAGTAGGCGGATGAGGGGTGATGGAAACATTCAGTACTTC. The chain is built from TRBV19 and TRBJ2-4; D tentatively fits TRBD1 or TRBD2 (5 bases each). CDR3 length: 15 residues. The germline V gene encodes CDR1 LNHDA and CDR2 SQIVND (reference sequence). The ends were cut back, 6 bases at V and 6 bases at J, with 18 bases in the middle.

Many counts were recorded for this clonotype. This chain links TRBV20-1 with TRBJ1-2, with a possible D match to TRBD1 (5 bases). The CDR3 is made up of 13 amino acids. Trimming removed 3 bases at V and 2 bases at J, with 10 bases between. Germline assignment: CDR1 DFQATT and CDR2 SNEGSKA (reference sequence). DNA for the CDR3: TGCAGTGCTAGGACACGGGACAACTATGGCTACACCTTC. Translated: CSARTRDNYGYTF.

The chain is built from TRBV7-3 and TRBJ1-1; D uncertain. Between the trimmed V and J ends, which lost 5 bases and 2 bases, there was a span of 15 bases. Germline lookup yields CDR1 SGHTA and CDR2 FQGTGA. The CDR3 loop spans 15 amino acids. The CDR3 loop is CASSPFRGTNTEAFF. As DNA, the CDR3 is TGTGCCAGCAGCCCCTTCCGGGGAACTAACACTGAAGCTTTCTTT.

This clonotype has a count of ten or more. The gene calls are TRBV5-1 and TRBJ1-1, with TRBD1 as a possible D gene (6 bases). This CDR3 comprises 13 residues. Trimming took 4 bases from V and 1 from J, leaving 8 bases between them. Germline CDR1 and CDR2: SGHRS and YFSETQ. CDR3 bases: TGCGCCAGCAGCGTGGGACAGAACACTGAAGCTTTCTTT. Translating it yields CASSVGQNTEAFF. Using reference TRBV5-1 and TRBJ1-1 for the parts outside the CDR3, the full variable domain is KAGVTQTPRYLIKTRGQQVTLSCSPISGHRSVSWYQQTPGQGLQFLFEYFSETQRNKGNFPGRFSGRQFSNSRSEMNVSTLELGDSALYLCASSVGQNTEAFFGQGTRLTVV.

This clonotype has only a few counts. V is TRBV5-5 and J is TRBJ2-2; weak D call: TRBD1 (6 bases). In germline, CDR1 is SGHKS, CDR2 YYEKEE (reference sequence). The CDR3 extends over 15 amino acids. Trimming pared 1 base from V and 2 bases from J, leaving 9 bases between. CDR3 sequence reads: CASSLWTANTGELFF. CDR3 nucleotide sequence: TGTGCCAGCAGCTTGTGGACAGCAAACACCGGGGAGCTGTTTTTT.

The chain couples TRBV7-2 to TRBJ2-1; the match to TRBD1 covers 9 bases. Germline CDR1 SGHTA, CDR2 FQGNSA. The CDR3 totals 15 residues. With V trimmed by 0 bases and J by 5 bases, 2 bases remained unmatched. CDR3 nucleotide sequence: TGTGCCAGCAGCTTAGCGGGACAGGGAAACAATGAGCAGTTCTTC. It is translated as CASSLAGQGNNEQFF. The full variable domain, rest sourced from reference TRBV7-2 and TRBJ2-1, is GAGVSQSPSNKVTEKGKDVELRCDPISGHTALYWYRQSLGQGLEFLIYFQGNSAPDKSGLPSDRFSAERTGGSVSTLTIQRTQQEDSAVYLCASSLAGQGNNEQFFGPGTRLTVL.

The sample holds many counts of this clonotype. The CDR3 DNA follows: TGTGCCAGCTCACCGGACAGCTACGAGCAGTACGTC. Amino acid sequence: CASSPDSYEQYV. V and J are TRBV18 and TRBJ2-7; D is possibly TRBD1 (6 bases). The CDR3 loop spans 12 amino acids. In germline, CDR1 is KGHSH, CDR2 LQKENI. V was clipped by 3 bases and J by 3 bases, with 6 bases between them.

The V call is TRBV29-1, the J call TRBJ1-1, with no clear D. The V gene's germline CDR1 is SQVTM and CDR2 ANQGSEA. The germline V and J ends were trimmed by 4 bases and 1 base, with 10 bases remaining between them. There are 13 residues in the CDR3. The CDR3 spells CSVAAQQNTEAFF. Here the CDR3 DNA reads TGCAGCGTTGCAGCACAGCAGAACACTGAAGCTTTCTTT.

For the CDR3, the DNA is TGTGCCACCTTGGACCGGCCTTATGGCTACACCTTC. Translation: CATLDRPYGYTF. The V gene is TRBV6-1, the J gene TRBJ1-2; no reliable D call. In germline, CDR1 is MNHNS, CDR2 SASEGT. The V and J ends lost 10 bases and 5 bases respectively, with 14 bases between them. The CDR3 length is 12 residues.

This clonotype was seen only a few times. The CDR3 nucleotides read TGTGCCACCAGTGGGGTAGGGTCAACAGATACGCAGTATTTT. It specifies CATSGVGSTDTQYF. The chain recombines TRBV24-1 with TRBJ2-3, with D unclear. CDR3 length: 14 amino acids. Trimming removed 5 bases from V and 3 bases from J, with 11 bases in between. Germline V CDR1 and CDR2: KGHDR, SFDVKD.

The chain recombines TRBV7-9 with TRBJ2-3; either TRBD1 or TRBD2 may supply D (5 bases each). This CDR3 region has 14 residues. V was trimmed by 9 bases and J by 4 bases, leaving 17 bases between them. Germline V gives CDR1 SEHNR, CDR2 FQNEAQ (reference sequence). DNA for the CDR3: TGTGCCAGAGGATCTCCGGGACGCCCAGATACGCAGTATTTT. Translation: CARGSPGRPDTQYF. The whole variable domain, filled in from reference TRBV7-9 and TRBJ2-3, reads DTGVSQNPRHKITKRGQNVTFRCDPISEHNRLYWYRQTLGQGPEFLTYFQNEAQLEKSRLLSDRFSAERPKGSFSTLEIQRTEQGDSAMYLCARGSPGRPDTQYFGPGTRLTVL.

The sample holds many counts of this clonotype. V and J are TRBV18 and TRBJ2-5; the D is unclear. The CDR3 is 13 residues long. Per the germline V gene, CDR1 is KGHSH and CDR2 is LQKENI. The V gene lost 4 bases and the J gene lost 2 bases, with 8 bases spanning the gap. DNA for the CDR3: TGTGCCAGCTCACGGAGCCTACAAGAGACCCAGTACTTC. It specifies CASSRSLQETQYF.

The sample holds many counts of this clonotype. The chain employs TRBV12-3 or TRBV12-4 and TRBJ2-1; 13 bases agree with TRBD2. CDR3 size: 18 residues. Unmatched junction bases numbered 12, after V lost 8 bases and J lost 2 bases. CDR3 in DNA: TGTGCCAGCCTCCCGGGACTAGCGGGGCCTCAGGCCTACAATGAGCAGTTCTTC. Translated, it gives CASLPGLAGPQAYNEQFF.

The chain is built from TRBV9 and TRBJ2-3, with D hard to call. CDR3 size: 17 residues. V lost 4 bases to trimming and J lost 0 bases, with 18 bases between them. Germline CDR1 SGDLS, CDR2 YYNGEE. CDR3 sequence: CASSLEETLISTDTQYF. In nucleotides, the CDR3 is TGTGCCAGCAGCCTAGAGGAGACACTCATTAGCACAGATACGCAGTATTTT.

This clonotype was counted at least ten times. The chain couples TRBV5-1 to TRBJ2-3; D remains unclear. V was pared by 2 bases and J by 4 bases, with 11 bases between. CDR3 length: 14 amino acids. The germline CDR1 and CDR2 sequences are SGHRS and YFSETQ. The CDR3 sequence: CASSLYVSADTQYF. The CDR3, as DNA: TGCGCCAGCAGCTTATACGTGTCGGCAGATACGCAGTATTTT.

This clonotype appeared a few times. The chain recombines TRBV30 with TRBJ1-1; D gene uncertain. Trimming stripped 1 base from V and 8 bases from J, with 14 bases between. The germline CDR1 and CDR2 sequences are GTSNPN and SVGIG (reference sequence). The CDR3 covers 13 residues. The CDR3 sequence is CAWSGPKVWEAFF. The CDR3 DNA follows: TGTGCCTGGAGTGGCCCGAAAGTTTGGGAAGCTTTCTTT. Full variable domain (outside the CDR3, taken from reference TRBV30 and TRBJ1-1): SQTIHQWPATLVQPVGSPLSLECTVEGTSNPNLYWYRQAAGRGLQLLFYSVGIGQISSEVPQNLSASRPQDRQFILSSKKLLLSDSGFYLCAWSGPKVWEAFFGQGTRLTVV.

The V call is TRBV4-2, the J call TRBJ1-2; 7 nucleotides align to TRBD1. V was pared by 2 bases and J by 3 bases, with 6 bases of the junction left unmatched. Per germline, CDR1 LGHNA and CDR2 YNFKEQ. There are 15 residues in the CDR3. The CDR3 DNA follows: TGTGCCAGCAGCCAACGTTCCACAGGGGACTATGGCTACACCTTC. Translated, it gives CASSQRSTGDYGYTF.

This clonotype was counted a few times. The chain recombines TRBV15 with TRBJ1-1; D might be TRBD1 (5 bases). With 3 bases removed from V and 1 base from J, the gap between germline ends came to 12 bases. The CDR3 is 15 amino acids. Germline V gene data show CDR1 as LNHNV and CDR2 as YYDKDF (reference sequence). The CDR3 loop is CATSSSQGGNTEAFF. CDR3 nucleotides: TGTGCCACCAGCAGCTCCCAGGGAGGGAACACTGAAGCTTTCTTT.

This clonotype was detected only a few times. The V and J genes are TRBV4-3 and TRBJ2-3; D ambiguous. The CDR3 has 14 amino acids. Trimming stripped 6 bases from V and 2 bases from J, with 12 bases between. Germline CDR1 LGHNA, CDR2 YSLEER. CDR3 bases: TGCGCCAGCAGGTCAGCTGAGGACACAGATACGCAGTATTTT. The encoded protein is CASRSAEDTDTQYF.